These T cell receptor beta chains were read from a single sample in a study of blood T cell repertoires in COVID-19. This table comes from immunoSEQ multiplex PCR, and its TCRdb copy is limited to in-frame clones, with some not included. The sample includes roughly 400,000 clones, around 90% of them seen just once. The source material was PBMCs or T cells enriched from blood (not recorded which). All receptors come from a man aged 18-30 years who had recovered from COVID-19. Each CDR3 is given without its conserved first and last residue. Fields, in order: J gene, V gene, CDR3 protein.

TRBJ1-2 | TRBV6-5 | ASSRTDYGYT
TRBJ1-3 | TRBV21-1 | ASSTALRVRYTIY
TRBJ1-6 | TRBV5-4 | ASSPDRAYNSPLH
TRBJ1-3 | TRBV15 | ATSSLGNTIY
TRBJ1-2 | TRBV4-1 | ASSQDRYGNYGYT
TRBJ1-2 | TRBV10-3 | AISESGGSGGYT
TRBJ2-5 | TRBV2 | ASSEALAGSGETQY
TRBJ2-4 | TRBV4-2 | ASSQDFGQTVAKNIQY
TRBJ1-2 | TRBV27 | ASRSVHGVSGYT
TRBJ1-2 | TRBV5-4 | ASSLLGQGAVNYGYT
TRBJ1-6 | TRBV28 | ASSLARAGGNSPLH
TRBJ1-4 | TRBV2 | ASGLGQGAIVLF
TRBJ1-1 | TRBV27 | ASSASGQGNTEAF